The present TCR beta chain was sequenced within a study of blood T cells in healthy people across ages. A second PCR of 7 to 11 cycles used a sample-barcoded 5' primer and a J-beta primer mix. Each of the cDNA molecules was tagged by a template-switch adaptor with 12 random nucleotides. TCRdb re-called the 5' RACE reads through MiXCR, storing one row per CDR3 protein. This sample has hundreds of thousands of distinct CDR3 sequences; approximately 25% occur once, and the top ten carry 9.4%. In its sample, this clonotype was seen a few times. Its antigen is unidentified. Findings and caveats of the study: The recorded TCR beta diversity per million T cells decreased in a roughly linear manner with age.

The CDR3 consists of 16 residues. Trimming at V came to 2 bases and at J to 5 bases, leaving 7 bases not matched to a gene. Germline V lookup: CDR1 SGHVS, CDR2 FQNEAQ. Donors gave 9 to 10 milliliters of peripheral blood apiece. The sample was also linked to a second study, of T cells of mothers and their children. That work contributes: Clones that were microchimeric and persistent were not detected among T cells.

The sequence was collected from a boy aged 5-17 years in good health. The V gene is TRBV7-8, the J gene TRBJ2-2; TRBD1 matches 8 bases. Sequenced: blood. The CDR3: CASSLTQGASTGELFF. The CDR3 nucleotides read TGTGCCAGCAGCTTAACCCAGGGGGCGAGTACCGGGGAGCTGTTTTTT.